This T cell receptor (beta chain) derives from a study of blood T cell repertoires in COVID-19. Study context: Acute and convalescent COVID-19 specimens originated in the United States, Italy and Spain. T cells, B-cell-depleted T cells, or PBMCs provided the cDNA or gDNA that served as material.

Authors' processing steps: Estimates of nucleated cell counts were drawn from the amplification of reference gene primers. The data were produced by immunoSEQ multiplex PCR, yet TCRdb's version contains in-frame clones alone and is incomplete. The V and J calls and clone size were taken over from that table, and D and trimming were inferred from the DNA. The sample carries approximately 300,000 clones, 80% to 90% recorded once. Participant-reported clinical history was the basis for cohort assignment. The CDR3 runs 14 residues. Germline values: CDR1 PRHDT, CDR2 FYEKMQ (reference sequence). Trimming left V 3 bases short and J 7 bases short, with 13 bases between.

The source material was PBMCs or T cells enriched from blood (not recorded which). The chain links TRBV13 to TRBJ2-1; tentatively, D is TRBD2 (7 bases). The clonotype was recovered from a young woman who had recovered from COVID-19. The DNA of the CDR3 is TGTGCCAGCAGCTTGGGGGGGCCGAAGAATGAGCAGTTCTTC. This translates into CASSLGGPKNEQFF. Combining the CDR3 with reference TRBV13 and TRBJ2-1 gives the whole variable domain AAGVIQSPRHLIKEKRETATLKCYPIPRHDTVYWYQQGPGQDPQFLISFYEKMQSDKGSIPDRFSAQQFSDYHSELNMSSLELGDSALYFCASSLGGPKNEQFFGPGTRLTVL.